This T cell receptor beta chain was sequenced during a study of control samples from healthy donors and cancer patients. Data came from immunoSEQ multiplex PCR; TCRdb stores just in-frame clones and leaves some out. The data show 170,000 or so clones, with roughly 89% seen just once and about 1.4% held by the top ten. The CDR3 totals 14 residues. The junction had 7 bases not matched to a gene; V was cut back by 10 bases and J by 3 bases. Germline V gene lookup returns CDR1 MNHEY and CDR2 SVGAGI. This chain connects TRBV6-5 to TRBJ1-4; 8 bases align to TRBD1. This receptor was identified in a woman aged 45 to 65 in good health. Input material: blood. The DNA of the CDR3 is TGTGCCACTACAGGGGGTACGGCTAATGAAAAACTGTTTTTT. Its translation is CATTGGTANEKLFF.